The 24 T cell receptor beta chains below were found in one sample sequenced in a study of cytomegalovirus exposure and HLA in healthy donors. Both 60 Vbeta primers and 13 Jbeta primers went into the PCR. TCRdb's copy holds only in-frame clones and misses some; the assay was immunoSEQ multiplex PCR. Among more than 95,000 clones listed, around three quarters were seen once. Sequencing was done on a sample of PBMCs. Every receptor here comes from a woman between 45 and 60 years old in good health and CMV-seronegative.

This chain links TRBV7-8 with TRBJ2-7, with TRBD1 matching 9 bases. The length of the CDR3 is 15 residues. Germline CDR1 reads SGHVS; CDR2 reads FQNEAQ. J was trimmed by 4 bases and V by 3 bases; bases with no gene match: 7. CDR3: CASSLTQDRGYEQYF. In DNA, the CDR3 is TGTGCCAGCAGCTTGACTCAGGACAGGGGATACGAGCAGTACTTC.

This chain connects TRBV7-9 to TRBJ2-6; 12 bases match TRBD1. V was clipped by 6 bases and J by 4 bases; unmatched bases: 13. The germline CDR1 and CDR2 sequences are SEHNR and FQNEAQ (reference sequence). CDR3 length: 19 amino acids. CDR3 DNA sequence: TGTGCCAGCAGGCGCTATCCGGGACAGGGGGCGTCCGGGGCCAACGTCCTGACTTTC. It translates to CASRRYPGQGASGANVLTF.

The genes are TRBV28 and TRBJ2-3, with D possibly being TRBD1 (5 bases). Trimming removed 7 bases from V and 8 bases from J, with 10 bases in between. Looked up from germline, CDR1 is MDHEN and CDR2 is SYDVKM. The CDR3 consists of 11 residues. The DNA of the CDR3 is TGTGCCAGCACCCTTCAGGGTACGCAGTATTTT. Protein: CASTLQGTQYF. Combining the CDR3 with reference TRBV28 and TRBJ2-3 gives the whole variable domain DVKVTQSSRYLVKRTGEKVFLECVQDMDHENMFWYRQDPGLGLRLIYFSYDVKMKEKGDIPEGYSVSREKKERFSLILESASTNQTSMYLCASTLQGTQYFGPGTRLTVL.

The chain recombines TRBV2 with TRBJ2-1; 7 bases map to TRBD2. Germline CDR1 is SNHLY and CDR2 is FYNNEI. The CDR3 has 13 amino acids. J was trimmed by 5 bases and V by 5 bases; bases with no gene match: 3. The CDR3 bases are TGTGCCAGCAGTCCCAGCGGGGACAATGAGCAGTTCTTC. Its protein product is CASSPSGDNEQFF.

The chain has TRBV4-2 and TRBJ2-1, with TRBD1 matching 7 bases. The V gene end was trimmed by 1 base and the J gene end by 0 bases; junction bases not matched to a gene: 0. This CDR3 region has 15 residues. CDR1 LGHNA and CDR2 YNFKEQ come from the germline V gene. CDR3 in amino acids: CASSQGQGSYNEQFF. The CDR3 DNA reads as TGTGCCAGCAGCCAAGGACAGGGCTCCTACAATGAGCAGTTCTTC.

The chain uses TRBV6-1 and TRBJ2-3; the match to TRBD1 covers 8 bases. The CDR3 extends over 16 amino acids. The V segment lost 3 bases and the J segment 0 bases; nucleotides outside the gene matches: 5. Looked up from germline, CDR1 is MNHNS and CDR2 is SASEGT. DNA for the CDR3: TGTGCCAGCAGTGATACAGGGGGTCCTAGCACAGATACGCAGTATTTT. Translation gives CASSDTGGPSTDTQYF.

The chain employs TRBV6-6 and TRBJ2-4; TRBD1 might be the D (6 bases). With 2 bases removed from V and 4 bases from J, the gap between germline ends came to 12 bases. In germline, CDR1 is MNHNY, CDR2 SVGAGI (reference sequence). CDR3 length equals 15 residues. This chain's CDR3 is CASSYEDSLKNIQYF. CDR3 DNA: TGTGCCAGCAGTTACGAGGACAGCCTAAAAAACATTCAGTACTTC.

Comments on this clone: This CDR3 is also generated by other DNA sequences in the sample. V is TRBV25-1 and J is TRBJ1-1, with TRBD1 as a possible D gene (6 bases). Germline loops: CDR1 MGHDK, CDR2 SYGVNS. The CDR3 spans 13 residues. Trimming stripped 5 bases from V and 1 base from J, with 8 bases between. The CDR3 DNA sequence: TGTGCCAGCAGTTCGACAGGGAACACTGAAGCTTTCTTT. It yields the protein CASSSTGNTEAFF.

This clone was seen a handful of times. The chain recombines TRBV5-6 with TRBJ2-7, with D perhaps matching TRBD2 (5 bases). V lost 5 bases and J 3 bases, leaving 18 bases between the germline ends. The CDR3 spans 15 residues. Germline values: CDR1 SGHDT, CDR2 YYEEEE. The CDR3 bases are TGTGCCAGCAGTTTGCTTACGGGGTCCGTCTACGAGCAGTACTTC. It translates to CASSLLTGSVYEQYF. The whole variable domain, remainder taken from reference TRBV5-6 and TRBJ2-7, is DAGVTQSPTHLIKTRGQQVTLRCSPKSGHDTVSWYQQALGQGPQFIFQYYEEEERQRGNFPDRFSGHQFPNYSSELNVNALLLGDSALYLCASSLLTGSVYEQYFGPGTRLTVT.

V is TRBV7-3 and J is TRBJ2-5; 8 bases agree with TRBD1. CDR1 is SGHTA, CDR2 FQGTGA, per germline. Germline trimming cut 2 bases from V and 5 bases from J; bases unmatched to any gene: 1. The CDR3 runs 13 residues. The DNA for the CDR3 is TGTGCCAGCAGCTTACAGGGGGCGGAGACCCAGTACTTC. Its translation: CASSLQGAETQYF.

The chain combines TRBV4-2 with TRBJ2-7; unclear D gene. The germline CDR1 and CDR2 sequences are LGHNA and YNFKEQ. The CDR3 has 16 amino acids. Trimming removed 0 bases from V and 2 bases from J, with 14 bases in between. As DNA, the CDR3 is TGTGCCAGCAGCCAAGATCTAGAAGAGAAGCCCTACGAGCAGTACTTC. It yields the protein CASSQDLEEKPYEQYF.

The rearrangement links TRBV19 to TRBJ2-7; unclear D gene. The V gene's germline CDR1 is LNHDA and CDR2 SQIVND (reference sequence). The CDR3 covers 15 residues. V lost 11 bases and J 6 bases, leaving 26 bases between the germline ends. The CDR3 DNA is TGTGCCCCCTCACAACCTGACTCCCTCATAGCCGAGCAGTACTTC. It codes for CAPSQPDSLIAEQYF.

This clone has only a few counts. The genes are TRBV19 and TRBJ1-1; TRBD1 aligns across 8 bases. Germline V gene data show CDR1 as LNHDA and CDR2 as SQIVND (reference sequence). V trimming: 10 bases; J trimming: 3 bases; junction bases outside the gene matches: 4. This CDR3 region has 12 residues. The CDR3 loop reads CATLDRDTEAFF. DNA of the CDR3: TGTGCCACCCTGGACAGGGACACTGAAGCTTTCTTT.

The CDR3 coding sequence is TGTGCCAGCAGCCCAGGTGACTCTCGAGGGAATGAGCAGTTCTTC. Amino acids: CASSPGDSRGNEQFF. V is TRBV9 and J is TRBJ2-1; D is possibly TRBD2 (5 bases). The length of the CDR3 is 15 residues. Trimming took off 4 bases at V and 7 bases at J, with 18 bases between the two ends. CDR1 SGDLS and CDR2 YYNGEE come from the germline V gene. Based on the CDR3 plus reference TRBV9 and TRBJ2-1, the full variable domain is DSGVTQTPKHLITATGQRVTLRCSPRSGDLSVYWYQQSLDQGLQFLIQYYNGEERAKGNILERFSAQQFPDLHSELNLSSLELGDSALYFCASSPGDSRGNEQFFGPGTRLTVL.

This clone showed up just once. V usage is TRBV20-1 and J usage is TRBJ1-2; D not certain. Deletions cut 6 bases from V and 8 bases from J, with 13 bases between. This CDR3 has 11 residues. Germline CDR1 is DFQATT and CDR2 is SNEGSKA (reference sequence). The CDR3 loop reads CSASGNGGYTF. CDR3 coding DNA: TGCAGTGCGTCCGGGAATGGAGGCTACACCTTC.

The V call is TRBV27, the J call TRBJ1-5; D is perhaps TRBD1 (5 bases). The CDR3 loop spans 15 amino acids. Looked up from germline, CDR1 is MNHEY and CDR2 is SMNVEV (reference sequence). V was cut by 0 bases and J by 4 bases, with 10 bases left in between. DNA for the CDR3: TGTGCCAGCAGTTTATCAGCCAGGACAAATCAGCCCCAGCATTTT. Protein: CASSLSARTNQPQHF.

CDR3 DNA sequence: TGTGCCTGGAGTCGGGACAGGGGCTCCAACTCCTACGAGCAGTACTTC. As protein: CAWSRDRGSNSYEQYF. The chain uses TRBV30 and TRBJ2-7, with 10 bases aligning to TRBD1. This CDR3 region has 16 residues. Losses at the gene ends were 2 bases for V and 0 bases for J; bases not matched to a gene: 7. Germline V CDR1 and CDR2: GTSNPN, SVGIG (reference sequence).

The chain has TRBV18 and TRBJ1-5; D uncertain. Deletions cut 5 bases from V and 6 bases from J, with 11 bases between. This CDR3 comprises 13 residues. Germline V gene data show CDR1 as KGHSH and CDR2 as LQKENI. The CDR3 sequence: CASSEGLGQPQHF. The CDR3 nucleotides read TGTGCCAGCTCAGAGGGTTTGGGTCAGCCCCAGCATTTT.

The rearrangement joins TRBV7-8 to TRBJ2-4, with a possible D match to TRBD1 (6 bases). V was cut by 5 bases and J by 9 bases, with 11 bases left in between. CDR3 length: 12 amino acids. Germline assignment: CDR1 SGHVS and CDR2 FQNEAQ. The CDR3 region has the DNA TGTGCCAGCAGCGAACAAGGGGGCATTCAGTACTTC. Translation: CASSEQGGIQYF. Full variable domain (remainder filled in from reference TRBV7-8 and TRBJ2-4): GAGVSQSPRYKVAKRGQDVALRCDPISGHVSLFWYQQALGQGPEFLTYFQNEAQLDKSGLPSDRFFAERPEGSVSTLKIQRTQQEDSAVYLCASSEQGGIQYFGAGTRLSVL.

This clone came up once. The J gene is TRBJ2-1, the V gene TRBV27, with 12 bases fitting TRBD2. The trim removed 9 bases at V and 6 bases at J, leaving 3 bases unmatched. From germline, CDR1 is MNHEY and CDR2 SMNVEV (reference sequence). The CDR3 totals 13 residues. The CDR3 spells CASTSGRPNEQFF. The CDR3 region has the DNA TGTGCCAGTACTAGCGGGAGGCCCAATGAGCAGTTCTTC.

The chain uses TRBV27 and TRBJ1-1; the D is unclear. This CDR3 is 15 amino acids long. The germline CDR1 and CDR2 sequences are MNHEY and SMNVEV (reference sequence). Trimming took 0 bases from V and 4 from J, leaving 12 bases between them. In DNA form, the CDR3 reads TGTGCCAGCAGTTTATCTAGCTCATTCGGCACTGAAGCTTTCTTT. It encodes CASSLSSSFGTEAFF.

The chain combines TRBV7-6 with TRBJ2-5, with D tentatively TRBD1 (5 bases). The CDR3 loop spans 14 amino acids. Germline V gene lookup returns CDR1 SGHVS and CDR2 FNYEAQ. With 10 bases removed from V and 0 bases from J, the gap between germline ends came to 15 bases. CDR3 in amino acids: CAIPDSLYQETQYF. In DNA form, the CDR3 reads TGTGCCATACCTGACAGCCTGTACCAAGAGACCCAGTACTTC.

This chain links TRBV9 with TRBJ1-4; 8 bases agree with TRBD1. The trim removed 4 bases at V and 8 bases at J, leaving 10 bases unmatched. The CDR3 consists of 15 residues. CDR1 and CDR2 (germline): SGDLS, YYNGEE. The CDR3 loop is CASSTPQGDEEKLFF. The DNA of the CDR3 is TGTGCCAGCAGCACACCACAGGGGGATGAGGAAAAACTGTTTTTT.

This chain uses TRBV4-2 with TRBJ2-2; D is undetermined. The CDR3 covers 17 residues. The V and J ends lost 0 bases and 6 bases respectively, with 17 bases between them. Germline loops: CDR1 LGHNA, CDR2 YNFKEQ. The CDR3 DNA reads TGTGCCAGCAGCCAAGATCAGGATATATTTTCGGCCGGGGAGCTGTTTTTT. Protein: CASSQDQDIFSAGELFF.